Following are 27 T cell receptor beta chains from one sample sequenced in a study of T-cell memory formation after mild COVID-19. TCRdb recomputed calls from the 5' RACE reads with MiXCR, one row per CDR3 protein. The table records tens of thousands of distinct CDR3 sequences, approximately 15% of them present only once. The sample consisted of PBMCs or a T cell subset sorted from them (not recorded which). The receptor set was obtained from a man younger than 35 who had mild COVID-19 (a few samples of this study predate the infection). Cell type and time point are not known.

The sample holds a few counts of this clonotype. V gene TRBV4-1 combines with J gene TRBJ1-2, with 7 bases lining up with TRBD1. Unmatched junction bases numbered 1, after V lost 3 bases and J lost 0 bases. The CDR3 consists of 14 residues. CDR1 MGHRA and CDR2 YSYEKL come from the germline V gene. For the CDR3, the DNA is TGCGCCAGCAGCCAGACAGGGACTAACTATGGCTACACCTTC. As protein: CASSQTGTNYGYTF.

The V and J genes are TRBV12-3 or TRBV12-4 and TRBJ1-4; 9 bases match TRBD1. The J segment lost 7 bases and the V segment lost 3 bases, leaving 9 bases of the junction unmatched. The CDR3 has 16 residues. CDR3 sequence: CASSLRRDRVAEKLFF. In DNA, the CDR3 is TGTGCCAGCAGTTTGCGCCGGGACAGGGTGGCTGAAAAACTGTTTTTT.

This clonotype was found many times. The J gene is TRBJ2-5, the V gene TRBV7-9, with TRBD1 matching 9 bases. The V segment lost 1 base and the J segment 5 bases; nucleotides outside the gene matches: 8. The CDR3 totals 16 residues. Germline V CDR1 and CDR2: SEHNR, FQNEAQ (reference sequence). The CDR3 here is CASSLGGTGRSETQYF. The CDR3 coding sequence is TGTGCCAGCAGCTTAGGGGGGACAGGGAGGTCCGAGACCCAGTACTTC.

The table lists this clonotype with many counts. V gene TRBV6-4 combines with J gene TRBJ2-3, with a tentative D call TRBD1 (6 bases). V dropped 0 bases and J dropped 1 base, with 14 bases sitting between them. Germline V gene data show CDR1 as MRHNA and CDR2 as SNTAGT. The CDR3 contains 17 residues. The CDR3 loop reads CASSDSSTSGGTDTQYF. CDR3 in DNA: TGTGCCAGCAGTGACTCGAGTACGTCAGGGGGCACAGATACGCAGTATTTT.

In this sample, this clonotype turned up a few times. CDR3 bases: TGCGCCAGCAGCCAAGATCCAGGGCTGAACACTGAAGCTTTCTTT. Amino acids: CASSQDPGLNTEAFF. This sequence joins TRBV4-1 and TRBJ1-1; weak D call: TRBD1 (5 bases). Germline V gene lookup returns CDR1 MGHRA and CDR2 YSYEKL. The CDR3 runs 15 residues. Deletions cut 0 bases from V and 0 bases from J, with 8 bases between.

This clonotype was found a few times. The chain links TRBV3-1 to TRBJ2-3, with D tentatively TRBD1 (6 bases). This CDR3 spans 19 amino acids. The ends were cut back, 0 bases at V and 0 bases at J, with 19 bases in the middle. Per germline, CDR1 LGHDT and CDR2 YNNKEL (reference sequence). The chain's CDR3 is CASSQDLGQPDYSTDTQYF. The CDR3, as DNA: TGTGCCAGCAGCCAAGACCTTGGACAGCCCGACTACAGCACAGATACGCAGTATTTT.

This clonotype was seen a handful of times. The chain uses TRBV4-1 and TRBJ1-2; no definite D call. Per the germline V gene, CDR1 is MGHRA and CDR2 is YSYEKL. V lost 0 bases, J lost 4 bases, and 12 bases lay in between. The CDR3 sequence is 15 residues long. CDR3: CASSQDPDRLYGYTF. Written as DNA, the CDR3 is TGCGCCAGCAGCCAAGACCCAGACCGCCTCTATGGCTACACCTTC.

This clonotype was seen only a few times. The chain recombines TRBV9 with TRBJ2-3; D remains ambiguous. The germline V gene has CDR1 SGDLS and CDR2 YYNGEE. Trimming shortened V by 4 bases and J by 0 bases, and 15 bases separated the two germline ends. The CDR3 extends over 16 amino acids. CDR3 region: CASSSRLESSTDTQYF. The CDR3 coding sequence is TGTGCCAGCAGCTCCCGACTGGAATCTAGCACAGATACGCAGTATTTT.

This clonotype was counted between two and nine times. At one boundary the junction diverges from the germline segment, which might be a read error. The chain recombines TRBV6-4 with TRBJ2-1, with 7 bases that match TRBD2. CDR1 is MRHNA, CDR2 SNTAGT, per germline. The CDR3 contains 12 residues. The CDR3 DNA sequence: TGTGCCAGCAGTGACTCGGGGGGGTCCCCACACTTC. Translation gives CASSDSGGSPHF.

The sample holds a few counts of this clonotype. This rearrangement joins TRBV4-1 to TRBJ2-2; TRBD2 aligns across 7 bases. CDR1 and CDR2 (germline): MGHRA, YSYEKL. The V and J ends lost 3 bases and 6 bases, in that order; junction bases with no gene match: 7. CDR3 length: 15 residues. The CDR3 sequence is CASSHFTREAGELFF. In DNA form, the CDR3 reads TGCGCCAGCAGCCATTTTACCCGGGAGGCCGGGGAGCTGTTTTTT.

The chain employs TRBV9 and TRBJ2-7; 7 bases are a match to TRBD1. V lost 0 bases, J lost 7 bases, and 7 bases stayed unmatched. Germline CDR1 reads SGDLS; CDR2 reads YYNGEE. The CDR3 runs 14 residues. In DNA form, the CDR3 reads TGTGCCAGCAGCGTAGGAGGGGGCACCTGGGAGCAGTACTTC. The encoded protein is CASSVGGGTWEQYF.

This clonotype turned up a few times. This chain connects TRBV10-3 to TRBJ2-3, with 10 bases matching TRBD2. The CDR3 totals 16 residues. Germline CDR1 ENHRY, CDR2 SYGVKD. With V trimmed by 6 bases and J by 0 bases, 6 bases remained unmatched. The CDR3 reads CAIRAGLAESTDTQYF. In nucleotides, the CDR3 is TGTGCCATCAGGGCAGGACTAGCGGAGAGCACAGATACGCAGTATTTT.

This sequence joins TRBV29-1 and TRBJ1-1; perhaps TRBD1 as D (6 bases). Deletions cut 4 bases from V and 6 bases from J, with 15 bases between. This CDR3 has 13 amino acids. Germline CDR1 is SQVTM and CDR2 is ANQGSEA. CDR3 sequence reads: CSVVLGGSAEAFF. The CDR3 DNA follows: TGCAGCGTTGTGCTGGGGGGCTCCGCTGAAGCTTTCTTT.

This clonotype has more than one count but fewer than ten. This chain uses TRBV5-6 with TRBJ1-5; 7 bases align to TRBD1. The V gene's germline CDR1 is SGHDT and CDR2 YYEEEE. V lost 3 bases and J lost 4; bases outside the gene matches: 1. The CDR3 runs to 13 residues. The CDR3 here is CASSSGGNQPQHF. The CDR3, as DNA: TGTGCCAGCAGCTCAGGGGGTAATCAGCCCCAGCATTTT.

This clonotype was counted a few times. The V and J genes are TRBV6-5 and TRBJ1-5, with D tentatively TRBD1 (5 bases). V gave up 5 bases and J gave up 7 bases, with 21 bases separating them. This CDR3 is built from 16 residues. Germline lookup yields CDR1 MNHEY and CDR2 SVGAGI. In nucleotides, the CDR3 is TGTGCCAGCAGTACCGCAGTCTCAGGGTTCGGGCAGCCCCAGCATTTT. It translates to CASSTAVSGFGQPQHF.

The sample holds a few counts of this clonotype. The chain carries TRBV2 and TRBJ2-1; D is possibly TRBD2 (6 bases). This CDR3 comprises 13 residues. Germline-derived CDR1 and CDR2 are SNHLY and FYNNEI. Trimming took 3 bases from V and 7 from J, leaving 10 bases between them. CDR3 residues: CASSEGGENEQFF. The CDR3 DNA reads as TGTGCCAGCAGTGAGGGGGGTGAGAATGAGCAGTTCTTC.

This clonotype was counted at least ten times. The rearrangement links TRBV6-4 to TRBJ2-1; 8 bases line up with TRBD2. The CDR3 sequence is 13 residues long. J was trimmed by 5 bases and V by 5 bases; bases with no gene match: 2. Germline V lookup: CDR1 MRHNA, CDR2 SNTAGT. The CDR3 here is CASSPTSDNEQFF. In DNA, the CDR3 is TGTGCCAGCAGTCCGACTAGCGACAATGAGCAGTTCTTC.

This chain joins TRBV12-3 or TRBV12-4 and TRBJ2-2; D is undetermined. CDR3 length equals 11 residues. V lost 9 bases and J lost 6, with 8 bases in between. This CDR3 reads CASQLSGELFF. CDR3 sequence (DNA): TGTGCCAGTCAACTGTCCGGGGAGCTGTTTTTT.

This chain joins TRBV4-1 and TRBJ2-1, with D maybe TRBD2 (7 bases). Trimming left V 0 bases short and J 8 bases short, with 11 bases between. The germline CDR1 and CDR2 sequences are MGHRA and YSYEKL. This CDR3 contains 14 residues. The CDR3 here is CASSQDRGGDEQFF. The CDR3 bases are TGCGCCAGCAGCCAAGATAGGGGGGGCGATGAGCAGTTCTTC.

This clonotype was detected only a few times. V and J are TRBV7-9 and TRBJ1-1, with D unclear. V shed 5 bases and J shed 1 base, with 17 bases lying between them. This CDR3 has 16 amino acids. Germline assignment: CDR1 SEHNR and CDR2 FQNEAQ (reference sequence). DNA of the CDR3: TGTGCCAGCAGCCATAGGATTGGACGGGGGAACACTGAAGCTTTCTTT. Translating it yields CASSHRIGRGNTEAFF.

This rearrangement joins TRBV7-6 to TRBJ1-2; possible D gene TRBD1, 6 bases. V shed 5 bases and J shed 2 bases, with 24 bases lying between them. The CDR3 length is 18 residues. Germline CDR1 reads SGHVS; CDR2 reads FNYEAQ. The CDR3 is CASSRNPSGDGGNYGYTF. The DNA for the CDR3 is TGTGCCAGCAGCCGGAATCCTTCAGGGGACGGGGGGAACTATGGCTACACCTTC.

The rearrangement uses TRBV7-8 and TRBJ2-2, with 10 bases identical to TRBD1. This CDR3 contains 17 residues. Trimming took 5 bases from V and 4 from J; bases not matched to a gene: 10. CDR1 is SGHVS, CDR2 FQNEAQ, per germline. This chain's CDR3 is CASSHPRGQGVTGELFF. Here the CDR3 DNA reads TGTGCCAGCAGCCACCCTCGTGGACAGGGGGTCACCGGGGAGCTGTTTTTT.

This clonotype was recorded at least ten times. The chain has TRBV13 and TRBJ2-3; D remains ambiguous. Trimming stripped 5 bases from V and 2 bases from J, with 14 bases between. This CDR3 is built from 15 residues. Germline CDR1 is PRHDT and CDR2 is FYEKMQ (reference sequence). CDR3 DNA: TGTGCCAGCAGCCTGCGGATGGCCTACACAGATACGCAGTATTTT. Its protein product is CASSLRMAYTDTQYF.

The chain carries TRBV6-2 or TRBV6-3 and TRBJ2-2; D perhaps matches TRBD2 (6 bases). Germline V lookup: CDR1 MNHEY, CDR2 SVGEGT. CDR3 length equals 14 residues. V was shortened by 6 bases and J by 6 bases, with 14 bases between the two germline ends. DNA of the CDR3: TGTGCCAGCAGCTCCCTGGGACTCCCCGGGGAGCTGTTTTTT. This codes for CASSSLGLPGELFF.

This clonotype was observed a few times. The chain uses TRBV6-6 and TRBJ2-1, with unresolved D. Trimming cost V 2 bases and J 6 bases, with 5 bases left between them. Germline CDR1 is MNHNY and CDR2 is SVGAGI (reference sequence). The length of the CDR3 is 12 residues. The CDR3 loop reads CASSYMFNEQFF. CDR3 DNA: TGTGCCAGCAGTTACATGTTCAATGAGCAGTTCTTC.

The chain links TRBV7-9 to TRBJ2-2; a possible D gene is TRBD2 (6 bases). The CDR3 runs 16 residues. Germline CDR1 SEHNR, CDR2 FQNEAQ (reference sequence). V lost 1 base and J 2 bases, leaving 11 bases between the germline ends. The CDR3 reads CASSLVGRINTGELFF. The CDR3 nucleotides read TGTGCCAGCAGCTTAGTTGGGAGGATTAACACCGGGGAGCTGTTTTTT.

The chain is built from TRBV4-2 and TRBJ2-1; 13 bases fit TRBD2. V was pared by 5 bases and J by 6 bases, with 13 bases of the junction left unmatched. Per the germline V gene, CDR1 is LGHNA and CDR2 is YNFKEQ. The CDR3 sequence is 18 residues long. This chain's CDR3 is CASSEKSPGLAGLNEQFF. In DNA, the CDR3 is TGTGCCAGCAGCGAAAAAAGTCCGGGACTAGCGGGACTCAATGAGCAGTTCTTC.